These 16 T cell receptor beta chains were all obtained from the same sample, sequenced in a study of blood T cell repertoires in COVID-19. Profiling relied on immunoSEQ multiplex PCR, and the TCRdb table lists in-frame clones only, not all of them. Of 150,000 to 190,000 clones listed, roughly 80% are singletons. Material: PBMCs or T cells enriched from blood (not recorded which). The source is a middle-aged man who had recovered from COVID-19.

This chain joins TRBV19 and TRBJ1-2; perhaps TRBD1 as D (5 bases). Germline-derived CDR1 and CDR2 are LNHDA and SQIVND (reference sequence). This CDR3 is 15 amino acids long. V was pared by 7 bases and J by 5 bases, with 20 bases between. CDR3 sequence reads: CASNALTGLEYGYTF. CDR3 in DNA: TGTGCCAGTAACGCCCTGACGGGACTCGAATATGGCTACACCTTC.

This clone was detected only once. The chain is built from TRBV3-1 (or the pseudogene TRBV3-2) and TRBJ1-4; perhaps TRBD1 as D (5 bases). Germline loops: CDR1 LGHDT, CDR2 YNNKEL (reference sequence). The CDR3 has 13 residues. With 5 bases removed from V and 8 bases from J, the gap between germline ends came to 12 bases. As DNA, the CDR3 is TGTGCCAGCAGCGACCGACGGGGGGAAAAACTGTTTTTT. Residues: CASSDRRGEKLFF.

J is TRBJ2-5 and V is TRBV5-1, with 8 bases matching TRBD2. V dropped 1 base and J dropped 4; count of bases not matched to a gene: 3. From germline, CDR1 is SGHRS and CDR2 YFSETQ. This CDR3 spans 14 amino acids. CDR3 sequence (DNA): TGCGCCAGCAGCTTGAGCCTAGCGGGAGAGACCCAGTACTTC. It codes for CASSLSLAGETQYF.

The chain is built from TRBV18 and TRBJ1-2; 8 bases fit TRBD1. CDR3 length equals 17 residues. Germline V gives CDR1 KGHSH, CDR2 LQKENI. The V and J ends lost 5 bases and 4 bases, in that order; junction bases with no gene match: 15. For the CDR3, the DNA is TGTGCCAGCTCAGGAATTTCCGGGACAGGTTCATTCTATGGCTACACCTTC. This encodes CASSGISGTGSFYGYTF.

The V call is TRBV9, the J call TRBJ1-2; D not certain. CDR1 and CDR2 from the germline V gene are SGDLS and YYNGEE. The CDR3 runs to 14 residues. V was pared by 1 base and J by 4 bases, with 11 bases between. The CDR3 sequence: CASSVRGYGYGYTF. The CDR3 DNA follows: TGTGCCAGCAGCGTACGAGGGTATGGCTATGGCTACACCTTC.

The J gene is TRBJ1-1, the V gene TRBV21-1; TRBD1 is the table's D call, not checked against the DNA. TRBV21-1 is listed as a pseudogene. The CDR3 contains 16 residues. The CDR3 region is CASSPGQGIANTEAFF. DNA for the CDR3: TGTGCCAGCAGCCCCGGACAGGGCATCGCGAACACTGAAGCTTTCTTT.

Details on this clone: The same CDR3 arises from other DNA sequences in this sample as well. V usage is TRBV19 and J usage is TRBJ2-1; D call uncertain. The CDR3 loop spans 11 amino acids. CDR1 is LNHDA and CDR2 is SQIVND in the germline V gene (reference sequence). V was cut by 3 bases and J by 7 bases, with 4 bases left in between. CDR3 residues: CASSIRNEQFF. Written as DNA, the CDR3 is TGTGCCAGTAGTATCCGGAATGAGCAGTTCTTC.

This clone was detected once. This CDR3 reads CASSPRTGTHEQYF. As DNA, the CDR3 is TGTGCCAGCTCACCGCGGACAGGGACCCACGAGCAGTACTTC. V gene TRBV18 combines with J gene TRBJ2-7; TRBD1 agrees at 8 bases. In germline, CDR1 is KGHSH, CDR2 LQKENI. This CDR3 is 14 amino acids long. V was pared by 3 bases and J by 5 bases, with 6 bases of the junction left unmatched.

The V call is TRBV18, the J call TRBJ1-3, with D perhaps matching TRBD1 (5 bases). Per germline, CDR1 KGHSH and CDR2 LQKENI. The CDR3 is 17 amino acids. V was trimmed by 5 bases and J by 0 bases, leaving 17 bases between them. The CDR3 here is CASSLLGQRSSGNTIYF. The CDR3 coding sequence is TGTGCCAGCTCATTGCTGGGGCAGCGATCCTCTGGAAACACCATATATTTT.

The V gene is TRBV3-1 (or the pseudogene TRBV3-2), the J gene TRBJ1-5; D gene uncertain. The V gene's germline CDR1 is LGHDT and CDR2 YNNKEL (reference sequence). Trimming stripped 1 base from V and 6 bases from J, with 10 bases between. The CDR3 extends over 14 amino acids. The CDR3 protein is CASSQGRVRQPQHF. In nucleotides, the CDR3 is TGTGCCAGCAGCCAAGGTCGGGTACGTCAGCCCCAGCATTTT.

This clone showed up just a few times. The chain uses TRBV4-1 and TRBJ1-5; D ambiguous. The germline V gene encodes CDR1 MGHRA and CDR2 YSYEKL. Trimming cost V 1 base and J 3 bases, with 10 bases left between them. CDR3 length equals 15 residues. The CDR3 DNA sequence: TGCGCCAGCAGCCAAGGCGACACCGACAATCAGCCCCAGCATTTT. This translates into CASSQGDTDNQPQHF.

This chain connects TRBV5-1 to TRBJ2-1, with a possible D match to TRBD2 (5 bases). This CDR3 has 16 amino acids. V was shortened by 4 bases and J by 7 bases, with 21 bases between the two germline ends. CDR1 is SGHRS and CDR2 is YFSETQ in the germline V gene. The CDR3 here is CASSPAGVLSRNEQFF. The CDR3 DNA reads TGCGCCAGCAGCCCGGCCGGGGTTTTGTCGAGGAATGAGCAGTTCTTC.

This clone was found once. The V gene is TRBV7-9, the J gene TRBJ2-1; no clear D gene. This CDR3 spans 14 amino acids. With 2 bases removed from V and 1 base from J, the gap between germline ends came to 6 bases. Germline CDR1 is SEHNR and CDR2 is FQNEAQ (reference sequence). CDR3 region: CASSLFSSYNEQFF. The CDR3, as DNA: TGTGCCAGCAGCTTATTCAGTTCCTACAATGAGCAGTTCTTC.

V is TRBV12-5 and J is TRBJ1-3, with D tentatively TRBD1 (5 bases). V was cut by 2 bases and J by 0 bases, with 17 bases left in between. The germline V gene has CDR1 LGHNT and CDR2 FRNRAP. The CDR3 length is 18 residues. The CDR3 loop reads CASGLYSGRESSGNTIYF. The DNA of the CDR3 is TGTGCTAGTGGTTTGTACTCGGGACGGGAGAGCTCTGGAAACACCATATATTTT.

The gene calls are TRBV27 and TRBJ1-1; D may be TRBD1 (5 bases). Looked up from germline, CDR1 is MNHEY and CDR2 is SMNVEV (reference sequence). The CDR3 extends over 14 amino acids. Trimming removed 6 bases from V and 1 base from J, with 12 bases in between. CDR3 DNA sequence: TGTGCCAGCAGATTGCAGGGATCGAACACTGAAGCTTTCTTT. It codes for CASRLQGSNTEAFF.

This clone has only one observation. This chain connects TRBV9 to TRBJ2-3; 8 bases align to TRBD1. Germline assignment: CDR1 SGDLS and CDR2 YYNGEE. There are 17 residues in the CDR3. The trim removed 4 bases at V and 4 bases at J, leaving 14 bases unmatched. CDR3 DNA: TGTGCCAGCAGCCCCAGGGTCGGGACAGGCCCCCCAGATACGCAGTATTTT. This translates into CASSPRVGTGPPDTQYF. The full variable domain, in which reference TRBV9 and TRBJ2-3 provide the parts outside the CDR3, is DSGVTQTPKHLITATGQRVTLRCSPRSGDLSVYWYQQSLDQGLQFLIQYYNGEERAKGNILERFSAQQFPDLHSELNLSSLELGDSALYFCASSPRVGTGPPDTQYFGPGTRLTVL.